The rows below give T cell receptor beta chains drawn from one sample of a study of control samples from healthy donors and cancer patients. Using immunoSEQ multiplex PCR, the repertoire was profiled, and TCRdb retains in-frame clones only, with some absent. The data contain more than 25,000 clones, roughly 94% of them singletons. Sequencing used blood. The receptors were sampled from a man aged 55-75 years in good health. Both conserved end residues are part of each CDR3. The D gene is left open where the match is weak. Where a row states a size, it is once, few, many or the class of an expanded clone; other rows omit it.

CASSLEVGTGGQPQHF,TGTGCCAGCAGCTTGGAAGTCGGGACAGGGGGTCAGCCCCAGCATTTT,16,.,TRBD1,TRBJ1-5,TRBV7-2
CASSAQAKLFF,TGTGCCAGCAGTGCTCAGGCAAAACTGTTTTTT,11,once,.,TRBJ1-4,TRBV12-3/TRBV12-4
CASSAGGVKTYGYTF,TGTGCCAGCAGCGCAGGCGGAGTAAAAACTTATGGCTACACCTTC,15,.,.,TRBJ1-2,TRBV9
CASSLAVRSGELFF,TGTGCCAGCAGCTTAGCAGTGAGGTCCGGGGAGCTGTTTTTT,14,once,.,TRBJ2-2,TRBV7-8
CASRETGTANSPLHF,TGTGCCAGCAGAGAGACCGGGACGGCGAATTCACCCCTCCACTTT,15,.,.,TRBJ1-6,TRBV6-6
CASRRQQTDTQYF,TGTGCCAGTAGACGACAGCAGACAGATACGCAGTATTTT,13,.,.,TRBJ2-3,TRBV19
CASSSPSRRGNQPQHF,TGTGCCAGCAGTTCCCCCTCGCGGAGGGGCAATCAGCCCCAGCATTTT,16,.,.,TRBJ1-5,TRBV28
CASSFSNEKLFF,TGTGCCAGCAGCTTCTCTAATGAAAAACTGTTTTTT,12,.,.,TRBJ1-4,TRBV5-6
CASRGTGRSQHF,TGTGCCAGCAGGGGGACAGGGCGGTCCCAGCATTTT,12,.,TRBD1,TRBJ1-5,TRBV2
CASGATGGRNEQFF,TGTGCCAGCGGCGCCACAGGGGGCAGAAATGAGCAGTTCTTC,14,.,TRBD1,TRBJ2-1,TRBV5-8
CASGFVKGSHYEQYF,TGTGCCAGCGGTTTTGTGAAGGGGTCTCACTACGAGCAGTACTTC,15,.,.,TRBJ2-7,TRBV6-5
CASSEGGQGATEAFF,TGCGCCAGCAGTGAGGGGGGACAGGGGGCAACTGAAGCTTTCTTT,15,.,TRBD1,TRBJ1-1,TRBV10-1
CASSNPRTMNTEAFF,TGTGCCAGCAGTAATCCCAGGACCATGAACACTGAAGCTTTCTTT,15,.,.,TRBJ1-1,TRBV28
CASRRDTNTEAFF,TGTGCCTCTAGGAGGGACACCAACACTGAAGCTTTCTTT,13,.,.,TRBJ1-1,TRBV10-3
CASSPGAGNQPQHF,TGTGCCAGTAGCCCCGGAGCGGGAAATCAGCCCCAGCATTTT,14,.,.,TRBJ1-5,TRBV19
CASSLGSSSYEQYF,TGCGCCAGCAGCTTGGGGTCTTCGTCCTACGAGCAGTACTTC,14,.,.,TRBJ2-7,TRBV5-1
CASSTFSGFWTEAFF,TGTGCCAGCAGTACTTTCTCAGGGTTCTGGACTGAAGCTTTCTTT,15,.,.,TRBJ1-1,TRBV6-2/TRBV6-3
CASSPDRAGEKLFF,TGTGCCAGCAGCCCAGACAGGGCAGGAGAAAAACTGTTTTTT,14,.,TRBD1,TRBJ1-4,TRBV11-1
CASSLAGNTEAFF,TGTGCCAGCAGTCTGGCAGGAAACACTGAAGCTTTCTTT,13,.,.,TRBJ1-1,TRBV6-2/TRBV6-3
CASSVVGLATYNEQFF,TGTGCCAGCAGCGTAGTGGGACTAGCGACATACAATGAGCAGTTCTTC,16,.,TRBD2,TRBJ2-1,TRBV9
CATSEGTNYGYTF,TGTGCCACCAGTGAGGGCACTAACTATGGCTACACCTTC,13,once,.,TRBJ1-2,TRBV24-1
CSVEDGASGANVLTF,TGCAGCGTTGAAGACGGAGCCTCTGGGGCCAACGTCCTGACTTTC,15,.,.,TRBJ2-6,TRBV29-1
CATSRDQVGGGDTEAFF,TGTGCCACCAGCAGAGATCAGGTGGGCGGCGGGGACACTGAAGCTTTCTTT,17,.,.,TRBJ1-1,TRBV15
CASSLEVGQGARAFF,TGTGCCAGCAGCTTAGAGGTGGGACAGGGGGCGCGAGCTTTCTTT,15,.,TRBD1,TRBJ1-1,TRBV7-6
CASSEESAGYNEQFF,TGTGCCAGCAGTGAAGAGTCGGCCGGTTACAATGAGCAGTTCTTC,15,once,.,TRBJ2-1,TRBV25-1
CASRKTGDEQFF,TGCGCCAGCAGGAAAACAGGGGATGAGCAGTTCTTC,12,.,TRBD1,TRBJ2-1,TRBV5-1
CASSPPSMARTDTQYF,TGTGCCAGCTCACCACCGTCGATGGCGCGCACAGATACGCAGTATTTT,16,.,.,TRBJ2-3,TRBV18
CASSHGTGNYNEKLFF,TGCGCCAGCAGCCACGGGACAGGCAACTATAATGAAAAACTGTTTTTT,16,.,TRBD1,TRBJ1-4,TRBV4-1
CASSHRRGGETQYF,TGTGCCAGCAGCCATCGGAGAGGGGGAGAGACCCAGTACTTC,14,.,.,TRBJ2-5,TRBV11-2
CASSLGGGGTDTQYF,TGTGCCAGCAGTTTGGGCGGCGGGGGCACAGATACGCAGTATTTT,15,.,.,TRBJ2-3,TRBV28
CASSLVAGGNNEQFF,TGTGCCAGCAGCTTAGTTGCAGGGGGGAACAATGAGCAGTTCTTC,15,.,.,TRBJ2-1,TRBV11-2